The 26 T cell receptor beta chains in this list originate from one sample, sequenced in a study of response to subunit inactivated influenza vaccine. TCRdb ran MiXCR on the RT-PCR reads and lists one entry per CDR3 protein. The profile shows hundreds of thousands of distinct CDR3 sequences, approximately 15% of them singletons. Source: PBMCs from blood, taken less than 13 days after vaccination. The receptors shown here come from a man aged 45-65 years who received an inactivated influenza vaccine.

This clonotype has a handful of counts. The CDR3 protein is CSVESTYNEQFF. The CDR3 DNA is TGCAGCGTTGAGAGCACTTACAATGAGCAGTTCTTC. V and J are TRBV29-1 and TRBJ2-1, with D uncertain. The germline CDR1 and CDR2 sequences are SQVTM and ANQGSEA. The CDR3 has 12 amino acids. V lost 3 bases to trimming and J lost 4 bases, with 7 bases between them.

Only a few counts were recorded for this clonotype. The CDR3 DNA sequence: TGCGCCAGCAGCTTGGACAGGGGGCTATACGAGCAGTACTTC. As protein: CASSLDRGLYEQYF. The chain links TRBV5-1 to TRBJ2-7; 9 bases fit TRBD1. V shed 0 bases, J shed 4 bases, and the junction held 2 bases outside the gene matches. Germline-derived CDR1 and CDR2 are SGHRS and YFSETQ. The CDR3 is 14 amino acids.

The V gene is TRBV6-2 or TRBV6-3, the J gene TRBJ2-1; the D call may be TRBD1 or TRBD2 (6 bases each). V was pared by 2 bases and J by 7 bases, with 12 bases between. CDR3 length equals 14 residues. Germline V lookup: CDR1 MNHEY, CDR2 SVGEGT. The CDR3 nucleotides are TGTGCCAGCAGTTACGGAGGGGGGCCGAATGAGCAGTTCTTC. Protein: CASSYGGGPNEQFF.

In this sample, this clonotype turned up a few times. The chain couples TRBV6-2 or TRBV6-3 to TRBJ1-1; weak D call: TRBD1 (5 bases). The germline V gene encodes CDR1 MNHEY and CDR2 SVGEGT. CDR3 length: 18 residues. Trimming pared 0 bases from V and 4 bases from J, leaving 21 bases between. The CDR3 loop reads CASSYSSFLRGRTTEAFF. The DNA of the CDR3 is TGTGCCAGCAGTTACTCGAGTTTTTTGCGGGGACGGACCACTGAAGCTTTCTTT.

The chain is built from TRBV5-5 and TRBJ1-5, with D unclear. Germline lookup yields CDR1 SGHKS and CDR2 YYEKEE (reference sequence). This CDR3 region has 15 residues. Deletions cut 4 bases from V and 0 bases from J, with 11 bases between. CDR3 loop: CASSPGRTSNQPQHF. The CDR3 region has the DNA TGTGCCAGCAGCCCAGGACGGACTAGCAATCAGCCCCAGCATTTT.

This clonotype came up many times. The chain has TRBV4-1 and TRBJ1-4; no definite D call. The CDR3 consists of 15 residues. V dropped 5 bases and J dropped 0 bases, with 10 bases sitting between them. CDR1 and CDR2 from the germline V gene are MGHRA and YSYEKL. The CDR3 nucleotides are TGCGCCAGCAGCTACCCCGGTGCAACTAATGAAAAACTGTTTTTT. Translation: CASSYPGATNEKLFF.

The DNA for the CDR3 is TGCAGTGCCCCGGGACTAGCGGCTGACAATGAGCAGTTCTTC. It is translated as CSAPGLAADNEQFF. The genes are TRBV20-1 and TRBJ2-1; 11 bases are shared with TRBD2. This CDR3 contains 14 residues. Germline V lookup: CDR1 DFQATT, CDR2 SNEGSKA (reference sequence). V shed 6 bases and J 5 bases; nucleotides not matched to a gene: 6.

This chain links TRBV2 with TRBJ2-1, with 8 bases that match TRBD1. There are 17 residues in the CDR3. CDR1 and CDR2 (germline): SNHLY, FYNNEI. Germline trimming cut 1 base from V and 3 bases from J; bases unmatched to any gene: 8. The CDR3 DNA is TGTGCCAGCAGTGAAGGCTTCCGGGACAGGTACTACAATGAGCAGTTCTTC. Translating it yields CASSEGFRDRYYNEQFF.

The chain joins TRBV15 to TRBJ1-1; a possible D gene is TRBD1 (6 bases). The CDR3 loop spans 14 amino acids. Between the trimmed V and J ends, which lost 0 bases and 6 bases, there was a span of 11 bases. Germline V CDR1 and CDR2: LNHNV, YYDKDF (reference sequence). The CDR3 is CATSRDPGDSEAFF. The CDR3 coding sequence is TGTGCCACCAGCAGAGATCCAGGGGACTCTGAAGCTTTCTTT.

The chain employs TRBV6-5 and TRBJ2-5; D is perhaps TRBD1 or TRBD2 (6 bases each). Looked up from germline, CDR1 is MNHEY and CDR2 is SVGAGI. The ends were cut back, 0 bases at V and 4 bases at J, with 9 bases in the middle. The CDR3 spans 14 residues. The CDR3 spells CASSYSGGLETQYF. DNA of the CDR3: TGTGCCAGCAGTTACTCCGGGGGCCTAGAGACCCAGTACTTC.

The chain carries TRBV2 and TRBJ2-2; TRBD2 is a possible D gene (6 bases). This CDR3 has 14 amino acids. V lost 7 bases to trimming and J lost 0 bases, with 9 bases between them. Germline V gene sequence: CDR1 SNHLY, CDR2 FYNNEI. The CDR3 loop reads CASIGGSNTGELFF. In nucleotides, the CDR3 is TGTGCCAGCATCGGGGGATCGAACACCGGGGAGCTGTTTTTT.

The chain joins TRBV9 to TRBJ2-3; D might be TRBD1 (6 bases). The CDR3 has 16 amino acids. Germline assignment: CDR1 SGDLS and CDR2 YYNGEE. V lost 4 bases to trimming and J lost 0 bases, with 15 bases between them. CDR3 sequence: CASSPRTAHSTDTQYF. CDR3 sequence (DNA): TGTGCCAGCAGCCCTCGGACAGCGCATAGCACAGATACGCAGTATTTT.

This chain uses TRBV12-3 or TRBV12-4 with TRBJ1-6; D might be TRBD1 (5 bases). The V gene lost 6 bases and the J gene lost 10 bases, with 22 bases spanning the gap. This CDR3 contains 16 residues. In DNA form, the CDR3 reads TGTGCCAGCAGCCCTCGAGGACGGGGACTTGGATCACCCCTCCACTTT. This codes for CASSPRGRGLGSPLHF.

V is TRBV9 and J is TRBJ2-5, with D possibly being TRBD2 (6 bases). There are 13 residues in the CDR3. Germline CDR1 is SGDLS and CDR2 is YYNGEE. The V gene lost 3 bases and the J gene lost 5 bases, with 11 bases spanning the gap. The CDR3 region has the DNA TGTGCCAGCAGCGAGCTGGGAGGCGAGACCCAGTACTTC. Translation gives CASSELGGETQYF.

The chain links TRBV11-1 to TRBJ2-6; TRBD1 aligns across 9 bases. Germline trimming cut 3 bases from V and 4 bases from J; bases unmatched to any gene: 16. This CDR3 region has 20 residues. CDR1 is SGHAT and CDR2 is FQDESV in the germline V gene (reference sequence). Here the CDR3 reads CASSFKWGQGTLLGANVLTF. The CDR3 nucleotides read TGTGCCAGCAGCTTCAAATGGGGACAGGGTACTCTCTTAGGGGCCAACGTCCTGACTTTC. Based on the CDR3 plus reference TRBV11-1 and TRBJ2-6, the full variable domain is EAEVAQSPRYKITEKSQAVAFWCDPISGHATLYWYRQILGQGPELLVQFQDESVVDDSQLPKDRFSAERLKGVDSTLKIQPAELGDSAMYLCASSFKWGQGTLLGANVLTFGAGSRLTVL.

The V call is TRBV24-1, the J call TRBJ2-3; D is undetermined. Between the trimmed V and J ends, which lost 4 bases and 0 bases, there was a span of 10 bases. The CDR3 has 15 amino acids. Germline CDR1 reads KGHDR; CDR2 reads SFDVKD. CDR3 loop: CATSDPLLSTDTQYF. DNA for the CDR3: TGTGCCACCAGTGACCCCCTCCTTAGCACAGATACGCAGTATTTT.

The table lists this clonotype with a few counts. The V gene is TRBV7-2, the J gene TRBJ2-3, with TRBD2 identical over 9 bases. CDR3 size: 15 residues. Germline CDR1 reads SGHTA; CDR2 reads FQGNSA. V was pared by 5 bases and J by 3 bases, with 6 bases of the junction left unmatched. The CDR3 reads CASSPRGGDTDTQYF. CDR3 DNA sequence: TGTGCCAGCAGCCCGCGGGGGGGCGATACAGATACGCAGTATTTT.

The chain joins TRBV20-1 to TRBJ1-5, with D perhaps TRBD1 (5 bases). V was pared by 5 bases and J by 3 bases, with 17 bases between. CDR3 size: 15 residues. From germline, CDR1 is DFQATT and CDR2 SNEGSKA (reference sequence). The CDR3 is CSAPQVEQDNQPQHF. The CDR3 DNA sequence: TGCAGTGCTCCCCAAGTGGAACAGGACAATCAGCCCCAGCATTTT.

This clonotype was observed a few times. V gene TRBV6-1 combines with J gene TRBJ2-2; no reliable D call. The length of the CDR3 is 13 residues. Germline V gives CDR1 MNHNS, CDR2 SASEGT. V was cut by 6 bases and J by 2 bases, with 7 bases left in between. Here the CDR3 DNA reads TGTGCCAGCAGATGGTATAACACCGGGGAGCTGTTTTTT. Amino acid sequence: CASRWYNTGELFF.

The rearrangement links TRBV18 to TRBJ2-1; TRBD2 matches 9 bases. Germline V gene sequence: CDR1 KGHSH, CDR2 LQKENI. The CDR3 spans 14 residues. Germline trimming cut 4 bases from V and 8 bases from J; bases unmatched to any gene: 6. The CDR3: CASSRTSDAHEQFF. The CDR3 DNA reads TGTGCCAGCTCACGGACTAGCGACGCCCATGAGCAGTTCTTC.

This clonotype has a handful of counts. The chain has TRBV28 and TRBJ2-4; 7 bases align to TRBD1. Losses at the gene ends were 2 bases for V and 6 bases for J; bases not matched to a gene: 7. The germline gives CDR1 MDHEN, CDR2 SYDVKM. The CDR3 sequence is 15 residues long. CDR3 nucleotide sequence: TGTGCCAGCAGTTTAGGTTTTAACAGGGGAAACATTCAGTACTTC. This translates into CASSLGFNRGNIQYF.

The table lists this clonotype with a few counts. The CDR3 nucleotides read TGTGCCAGCAGCCAAGCTGAAGGGGGCACTGAAGCTTTCTTT. Protein sequence: CASSQAEGGTEAFF. J is TRBJ1-1 and V is TRBV3-1; D possibly corresponds to TRBD1 (6 bases). Germline-derived CDR1 and CDR2 are LGHDT and YNNKEL (reference sequence). Trimming left V 1 base short and J 4 bases short, with 10 bases between. This CDR3 is 14 amino acids long.

The chain recombines TRBV7-3 with TRBJ2-3, with 11 bases fitting TRBD1. Germline V lookup: CDR1 SGHTA, CDR2 FQGTGA. This CDR3 has 15 amino acids. J gave up 5 bases and V 5 bases, and 6 bases lay outside the gene matches. CDR3 sequence: CASSPHGTGGDTQYF. As DNA, the CDR3 is TGTGCCAGCAGCCCCCACGGGACAGGGGGAGATACGCAGTATTTT.

The table lists this clonotype with a few counts. This CDR3 reads CASSQDYGTHQPQHF. CDR3 nucleotides: TGCGCCAGCAGCCAAGATTACGGGACGCATCAGCCCCAGCATTTT. The chain combines TRBV4-3 with TRBJ1-5; D may be TRBD1 (5 bases). V was shortened by 0 bases and J by 5 bases, with 11 bases between the two germline ends. Germline CDR1 reads LGHNA; CDR2 reads YSLEER. The CDR3 runs 15 residues.

This clonotype was detected only a few times. The V and J genes are TRBV5-1 and TRBJ2-5; D uncertain. V gave up 0 bases and J gave up 5 bases, with 8 bases separating them. The germline V gene encodes CDR1 SGHRS and CDR2 YFSETQ. CDR3 size: 13 residues. The CDR3 sequence: CASSLAYEETQYF. The DNA for the CDR3 is TGCGCCAGCAGCTTGGCCTACGAGGAGACCCAGTACTTC.

This chain links TRBV6-2 or TRBV6-3 with TRBJ2-1, with a weak D call TRBD1 (6 bases). Trimming shortened V by 3 bases and J by 10 bases, and 13 bases separated the two germline ends. The V gene's germline CDR1 is MNHEY and CDR2 SVGEGT. The length of the CDR3 is 13 residues. CDR3 DNA: TGTGCCAGCAGTTATCAGGGGCTTGGCGAGCAGTTCTTC. Translation: CASSYQGLGEQFF.